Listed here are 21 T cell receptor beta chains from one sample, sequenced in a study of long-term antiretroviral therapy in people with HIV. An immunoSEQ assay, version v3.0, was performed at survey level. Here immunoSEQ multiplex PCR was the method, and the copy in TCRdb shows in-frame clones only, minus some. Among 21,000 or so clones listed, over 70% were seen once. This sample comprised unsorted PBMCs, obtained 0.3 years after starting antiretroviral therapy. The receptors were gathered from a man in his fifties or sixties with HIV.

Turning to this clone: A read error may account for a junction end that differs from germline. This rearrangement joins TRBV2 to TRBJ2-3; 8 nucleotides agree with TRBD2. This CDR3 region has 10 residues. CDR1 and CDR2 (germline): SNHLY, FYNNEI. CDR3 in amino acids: CASSVTSEIF. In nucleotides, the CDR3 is TGTGCCAGCAGCGTGACTAGCGAGATTTTT.

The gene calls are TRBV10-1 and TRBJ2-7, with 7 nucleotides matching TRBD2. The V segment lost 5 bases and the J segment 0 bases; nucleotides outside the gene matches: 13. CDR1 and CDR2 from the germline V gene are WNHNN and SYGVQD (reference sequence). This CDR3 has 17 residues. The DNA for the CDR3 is TGCGCCAGCAGTATGGGACTACCAATCAAGGGCTCCTACGAGCAGTACTTC. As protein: CASSMGLPIKGSYEQYF.

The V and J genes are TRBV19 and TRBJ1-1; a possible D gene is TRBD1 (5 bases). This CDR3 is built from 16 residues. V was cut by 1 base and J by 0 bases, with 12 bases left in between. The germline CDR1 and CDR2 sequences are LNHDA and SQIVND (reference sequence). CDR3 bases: TGTGCCAGTAGTATAGGGAGGGGCGGAATGAACACTGAAGCTTTCTTT. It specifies CASSIGRGGMNTEAFF.

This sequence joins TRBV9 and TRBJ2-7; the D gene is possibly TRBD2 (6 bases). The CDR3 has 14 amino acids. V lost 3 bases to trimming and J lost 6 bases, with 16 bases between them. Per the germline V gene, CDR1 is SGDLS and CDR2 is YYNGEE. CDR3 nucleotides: TGTGCCAGCAGCGCCGCGGGACGGGGAAGCGAGCAGTACTTC. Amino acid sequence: CASSAAGRGSEQYF.

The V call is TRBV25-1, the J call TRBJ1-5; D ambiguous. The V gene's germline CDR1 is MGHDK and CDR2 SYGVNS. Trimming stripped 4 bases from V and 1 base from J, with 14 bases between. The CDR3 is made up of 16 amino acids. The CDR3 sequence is CASSAWTNESNQPQHF. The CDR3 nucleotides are TGTGCCAGCAGTGCCTGGACGAACGAGAGCAATCAGCCCCAGCATTTT.

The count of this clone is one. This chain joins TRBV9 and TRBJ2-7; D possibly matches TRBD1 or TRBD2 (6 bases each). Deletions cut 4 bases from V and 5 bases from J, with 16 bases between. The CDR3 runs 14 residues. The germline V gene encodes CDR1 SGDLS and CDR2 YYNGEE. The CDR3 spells CASSRGDWQDEQYF. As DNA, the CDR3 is TGTGCCAGCAGCAGGGGGGATTGGCAGGACGAGCAGTACTTC.

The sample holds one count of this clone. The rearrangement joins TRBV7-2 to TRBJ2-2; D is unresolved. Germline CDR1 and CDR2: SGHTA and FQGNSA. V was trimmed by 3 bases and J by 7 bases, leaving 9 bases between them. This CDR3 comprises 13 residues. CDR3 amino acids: CASSFPAGGELFF. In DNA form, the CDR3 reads TGTGCCAGCAGCTTCCCTGCTGGCGGGGAGCTGTTTTTT. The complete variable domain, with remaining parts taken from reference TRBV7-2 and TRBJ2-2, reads GAGVSQSPSNKVTEKGKDVELRCDPISGHTALYWYRQSLGQGLEFLIYFQGNSAPDKSGLPSDRFSAERTGGSVSTLTIQRTQQEDSAVYLCASSFPAGGELFFGEGSRLTVL.

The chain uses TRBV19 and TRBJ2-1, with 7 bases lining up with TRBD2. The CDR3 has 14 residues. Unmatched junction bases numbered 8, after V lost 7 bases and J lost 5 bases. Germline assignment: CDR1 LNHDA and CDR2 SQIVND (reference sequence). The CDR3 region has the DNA TGTGCCAGTACGAAGCGGGGACTTAACAATGAGCAGTTCTTC. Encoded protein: CASTKRGLNNEQFF.

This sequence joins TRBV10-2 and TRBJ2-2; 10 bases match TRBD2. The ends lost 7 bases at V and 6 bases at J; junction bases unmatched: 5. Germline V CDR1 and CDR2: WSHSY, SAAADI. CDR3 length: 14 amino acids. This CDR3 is CASTRTSGSGELFF. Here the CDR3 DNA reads TGCGCCAGCACTAGGACTAGCGGATCCGGGGAGCTGTTTTTT.

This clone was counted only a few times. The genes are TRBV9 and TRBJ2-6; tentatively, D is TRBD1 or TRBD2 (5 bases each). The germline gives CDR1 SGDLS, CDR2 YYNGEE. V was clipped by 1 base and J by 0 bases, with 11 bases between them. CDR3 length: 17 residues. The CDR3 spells CASSVPGRISGANVLTF. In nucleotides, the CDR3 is TGTGCCAGCAGCGTACCGGGACGCATCTCTGGGGCCAACGTCCTGACTTTC.

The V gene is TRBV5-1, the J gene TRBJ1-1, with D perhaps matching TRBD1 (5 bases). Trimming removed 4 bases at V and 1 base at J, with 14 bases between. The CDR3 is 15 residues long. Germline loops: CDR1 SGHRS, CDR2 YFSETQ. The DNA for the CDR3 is TGCGCCAGCAGCCTCACCGGGGCGGCGAACACTGAAGCTTTCTTT. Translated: CASSLTGAANTEAFF.

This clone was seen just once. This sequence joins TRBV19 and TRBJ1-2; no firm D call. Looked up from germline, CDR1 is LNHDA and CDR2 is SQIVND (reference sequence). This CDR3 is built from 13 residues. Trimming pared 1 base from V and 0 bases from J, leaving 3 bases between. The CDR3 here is CASSIAANYGYTF. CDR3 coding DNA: TGTGCCAGTAGTATAGCAGCTAACTATGGCTACACCTTC. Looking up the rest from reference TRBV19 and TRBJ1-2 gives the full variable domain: DGGITQSPKYLFRKEGQNVTLSCEQNLNHDAMYWYRQDPGQGLRLIYYSQIVNDFQKGDIAEGYSVSREKKESFPLTVTSAQKNPTAFYLCASSIAANYGYTFGSGTRLTVV.

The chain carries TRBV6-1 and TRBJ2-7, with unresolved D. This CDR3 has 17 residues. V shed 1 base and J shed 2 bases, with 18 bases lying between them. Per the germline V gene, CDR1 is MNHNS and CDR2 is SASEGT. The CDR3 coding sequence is TGTGCCAGCAGTGAAGAGGTGATGGGTCTCCCTACCTACGAGCAGTACTTC. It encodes CASSEEVMGLPTYEQYF.

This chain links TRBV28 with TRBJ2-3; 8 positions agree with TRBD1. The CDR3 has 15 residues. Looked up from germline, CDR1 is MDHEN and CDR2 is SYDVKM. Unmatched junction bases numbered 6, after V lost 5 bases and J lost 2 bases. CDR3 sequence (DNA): TGTGCCAGCAGTCTCCGACAGGGGCACACAGATACGCAGTATTTT. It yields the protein CASSLRQGHTDTQYF. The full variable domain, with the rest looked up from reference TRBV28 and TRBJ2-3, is DVKVTQSSRYLVKRTGEKVFLECVQDMDHENMFWYRQDPGLGLRLIYFSYDVKMKEKGDIPEGYSVSREKKERFSLILESASTNQTSMYLCASSLRQGHTDTQYFGPGTRLTVL.

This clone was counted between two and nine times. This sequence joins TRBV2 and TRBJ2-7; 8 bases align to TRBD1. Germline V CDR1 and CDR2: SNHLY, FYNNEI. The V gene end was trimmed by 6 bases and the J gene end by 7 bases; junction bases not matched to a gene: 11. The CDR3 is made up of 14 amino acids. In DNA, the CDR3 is TGTGCCAGCAGAGATGACAGGGGCCTCAAGGAGCAGTACTTC. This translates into CASRDDRGLKEQYF.

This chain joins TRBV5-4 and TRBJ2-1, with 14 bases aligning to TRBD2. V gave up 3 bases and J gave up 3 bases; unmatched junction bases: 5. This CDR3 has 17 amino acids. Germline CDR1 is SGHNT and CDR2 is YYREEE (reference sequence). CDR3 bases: TGTGCCAGCAGCTCCGGGACTAGCGGGAGAATCTACAATGAGCAGTTCTTC. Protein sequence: CASSSGTSGRIYNEQFF.

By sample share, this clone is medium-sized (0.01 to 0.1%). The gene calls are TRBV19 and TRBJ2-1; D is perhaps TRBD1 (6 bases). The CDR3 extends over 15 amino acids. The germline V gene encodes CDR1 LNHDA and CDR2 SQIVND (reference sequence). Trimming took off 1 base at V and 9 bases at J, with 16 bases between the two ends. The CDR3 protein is CASSIVTGTAPEQFF. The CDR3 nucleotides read TGTGCCAGTAGTATAGTTACAGGGACGGCTCCTGAGCAGTTCTTC. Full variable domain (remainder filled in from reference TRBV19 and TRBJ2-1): DGGITQSPKYLFRKEGQNVTLSCEQNLNHDAMYWYRQDPGQGLRLIYYSQIVNDFQKGDIAEGYSVSREKKESFPLTVTSAQKNPTAFYLCASSIVTGTAPEQFFGPGTRLTVL.

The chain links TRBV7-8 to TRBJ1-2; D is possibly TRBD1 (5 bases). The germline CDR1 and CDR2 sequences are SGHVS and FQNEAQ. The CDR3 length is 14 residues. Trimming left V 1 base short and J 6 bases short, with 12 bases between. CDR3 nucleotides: TGTGCCAGCAGCTTAGGACGGGGGGGAGATGGCTACACCTTC. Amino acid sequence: CASSLGRGGDGYTF.

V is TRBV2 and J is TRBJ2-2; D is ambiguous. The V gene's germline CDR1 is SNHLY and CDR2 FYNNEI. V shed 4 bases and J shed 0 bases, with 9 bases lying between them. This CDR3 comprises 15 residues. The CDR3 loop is CASSGRAPNTGELFF. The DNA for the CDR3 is TGTGCCAGCAGTGGTCGGGCTCCGAACACCGGGGAGCTGTTTTTT.

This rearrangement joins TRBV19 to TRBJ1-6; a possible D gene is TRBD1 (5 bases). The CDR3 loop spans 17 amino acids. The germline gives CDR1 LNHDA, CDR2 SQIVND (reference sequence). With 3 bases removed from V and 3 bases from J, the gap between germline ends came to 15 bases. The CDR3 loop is CASSIPGTQNYNSPLHF. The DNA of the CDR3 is TGTGCCAGTAGTATTCCCGGGACGCAGAACTATAATTCACCCCTCCACTTT.

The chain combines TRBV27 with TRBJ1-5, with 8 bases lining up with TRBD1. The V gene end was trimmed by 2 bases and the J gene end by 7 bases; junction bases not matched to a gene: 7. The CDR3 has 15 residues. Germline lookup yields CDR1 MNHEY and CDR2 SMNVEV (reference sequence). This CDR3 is CASSLGQGLTQPQHF. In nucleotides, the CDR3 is TGTGCCAGCAGTTTAGGACAGGGTTTGACGCAGCCCCAGCATTTT.